The sequence of this T cell receptor beta chain was determined in a study of blood T cell repertoires in COVID-19 (dated by TCRdb to the early 2020s). With regard to the full study: Collaborator samples came from the United States, Italy and Spain and covered acute and convalescent phases of COVID-19. Deeply sampled blood TCRbeta repertoires from subjects exposed to, actively infected with, or recovered from COVID-19 were included in the dataset. The material from the prospective study consisted of cDNA or gDNA derived from T cells, B-cell-depleted T cells, or PBMCs. Where available, HLA class I and class II types were obtained from metadata supplied by the sample provider rather than from assay-based typing. The samples were drawn from two sources: the first 160 participants of the ongoing ImmuneRACE study, and 1,000 to 1,500 subjects contributed by 6 global collaborators. A freely available public database, intended as a resource for researchers studying the immune response to SARS-CoV-2, is where the repertoires were released. A de-identified subject ID, COVID-19 status, age in years and sex were almost always included in the sample metadata.

The immunoSEQ Assay, a bias-controlled multiplex PCR, was used to amplify TCRbeta CDR3 regions from genomic DNA. In the paper's pipeline: Within the assay, amplification of reference gene primers was used to estimate how many nucleated cells each sample contained. To quantify the absolute abundance of each unique TCRbeta CDR3 rearrangement, sequence reads were collapsed and filtered. Productive Simpson clonality was computed per sample as the square root of Simpson's diversity index over productive rearrangements. TCRdb provides this immuneACCESS table in a form limited to in-frame rearrangements. Some clones are lacking; in checked studies, under half of them reflect an unresolved V gene, and why the rest are absent is not known. D and trimming were read from the DNA, whereas the V and J calls and clone size are those reported in that table. The sample table contains tens of thousands of clones; only one count was recorded for more than 75% of them. The ten top clones hold approximately 5% of the sample.

Beyond this particular receptor, the publication reports: The quantity of clinical and demographic metadata differed by source and by participant and was supplied without curation.

The CDR3 numbers 13 residues from cysteine through phenylalanine. CDR3 DNA only is kept here, 39 bases in frame from base 1. Trimming takes 1 base from V and 2 bases from J, and the germline ends sit 5 bases apart. CDR1 and CDR2 were assigned from the germline V gene as SGHDN and FVKESK. Points on this clone: No cognate antigen has been identified for it. The sample holds no much larger clone one base away, and base qualities are not on file.

The collaborating institutions used their own protocols to collect whole blood in K2EDTA tubes. For TCRbeta analysis, collaborator samples were shipped as frozen whole blood, as isolated PBMCs, or as DNA extracted from either sample type. The chain links TRBV14 with TRBJ1-2; the D gene lacks a confident call. The TCR comes from a human donor in a cohort sampled during active COVID-19. Sequenced: peripheral blood. The bases are TGTGCCAGCAGCCAAGGCCGGAACTATGGCTACACCTTC. Its protein is CASSQGRNYGYTF.